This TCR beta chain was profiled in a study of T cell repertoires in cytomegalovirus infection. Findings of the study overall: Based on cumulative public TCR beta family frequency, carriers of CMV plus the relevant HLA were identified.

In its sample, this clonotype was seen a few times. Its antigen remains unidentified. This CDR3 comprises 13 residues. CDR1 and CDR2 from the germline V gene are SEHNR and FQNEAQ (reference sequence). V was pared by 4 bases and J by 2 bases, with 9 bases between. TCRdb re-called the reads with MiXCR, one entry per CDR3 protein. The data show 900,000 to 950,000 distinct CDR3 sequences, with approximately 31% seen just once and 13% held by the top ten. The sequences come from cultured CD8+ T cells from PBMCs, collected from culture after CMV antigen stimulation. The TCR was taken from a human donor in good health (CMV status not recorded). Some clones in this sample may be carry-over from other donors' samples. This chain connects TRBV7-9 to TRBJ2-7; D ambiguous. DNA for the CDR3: TGTGCCAGCAGCTCGCCCAGAACCTACGAGCAGTACTTC. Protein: CASSSPRTYEQYF.